This record covers a single T cell receptor (beta chain). This record belongs to a study of T cells in Graves' hyperthyroidism and ophthalmopathy. Amplification yielded TCR beta CDR3 regions, with RNA transcripts as the source. HTBI primers were employed in a first-round RT-PCR of the TCR CDR3. In TCRdb, the multiplex PCR reads were re-called with MiXCR into one record per CDR3 protein. Of about 540,000 distinct CDR3 sequences in the sample, about 45% were seen once. The CDR3 is 12 amino acids. Germline V lookup: CDR1 SEHNR, CDR2 FQNEAQ (reference sequence). The V and J ends lost 5 bases and 7 bases, in that order; junction bases with no gene match: 4.

This chain links TRBV7-9 with TRBJ1-2, with TRBD1 identical over 7 bases. The clonotype comes from a woman aged 18-35 years with Graves' hyperthyroidism. The sample taken for sequencing was peripheral blood or thyroid tissue (not recorded which). Here the CDR3 DNA reads TGTGCCAGCAGCCCGGGGACAGTTGGCTACACCTTC. Amino acid sequence: CASSPGTVGYTF.